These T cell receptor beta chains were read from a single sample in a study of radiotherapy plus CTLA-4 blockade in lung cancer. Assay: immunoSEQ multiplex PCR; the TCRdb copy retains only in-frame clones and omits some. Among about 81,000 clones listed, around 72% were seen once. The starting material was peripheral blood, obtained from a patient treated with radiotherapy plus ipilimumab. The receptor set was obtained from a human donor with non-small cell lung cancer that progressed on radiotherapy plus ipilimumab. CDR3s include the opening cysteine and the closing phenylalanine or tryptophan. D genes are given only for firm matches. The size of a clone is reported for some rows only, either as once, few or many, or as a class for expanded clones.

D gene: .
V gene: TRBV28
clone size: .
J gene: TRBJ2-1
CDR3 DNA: TGTGCCAGCAGTTTAGGAGGGGTCACCTACAATGAGCAGTTCTTC
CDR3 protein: CASSLGGVTYNEQFF

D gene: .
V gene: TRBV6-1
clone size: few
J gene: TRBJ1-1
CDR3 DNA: TGTGCCAGCAGTGAGCCCGGCAGGTACACTGAAGCTTTCTTT
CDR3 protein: CASSEPGRYTEAFF

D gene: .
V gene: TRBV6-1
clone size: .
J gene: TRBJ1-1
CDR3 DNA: TGTGCCAGCAGGGAGATGGGGGTATTGAACACTGAAGCTTTCTTT
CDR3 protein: CASREMGVLNTEAFF

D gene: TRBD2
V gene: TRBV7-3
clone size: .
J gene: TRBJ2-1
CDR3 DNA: TGTGCCAGCAGCCCCTTTAGCGGGGGGTACAATGAGCAGTTCTTC
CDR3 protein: CASSPFSGGYNEQFF

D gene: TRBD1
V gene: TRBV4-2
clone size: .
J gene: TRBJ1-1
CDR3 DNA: TGTGCCAGCAGCCATGCCGGACAGGGGGGGACTGAAGCTTTCTTT
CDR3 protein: CASSHAGQGGTEAFF

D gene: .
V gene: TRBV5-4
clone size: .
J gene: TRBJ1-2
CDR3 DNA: TGTGCCAGCAGCTTGCAGGGTTCCGGAGGCTACACCTTC
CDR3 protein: CASSLQGSGGYTF

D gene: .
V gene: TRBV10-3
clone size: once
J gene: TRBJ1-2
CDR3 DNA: TGTGCCATCAGGGACAGAGACTATGGCTACACCTTC
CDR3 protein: CAIRDRDYGYTF

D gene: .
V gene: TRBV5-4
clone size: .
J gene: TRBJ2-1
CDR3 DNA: TGTGCCAGCAGCTTGGTGTCCTACAATGAGCAGTTCTTC
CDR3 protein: CASSLVSYNEQFF

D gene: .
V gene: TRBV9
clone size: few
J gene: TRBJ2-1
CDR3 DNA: TGTGCCAGCGGGGGTAATGAGCAGTTCTTC
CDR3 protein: CASGGNEQFF

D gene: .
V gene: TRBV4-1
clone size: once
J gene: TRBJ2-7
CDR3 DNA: TGCGCCAGCAGCCAGCAACCGCAAGCCGGGGGCTCCTACGAGCAGTACTTC
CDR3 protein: CASSQQPQAGGSYEQYF

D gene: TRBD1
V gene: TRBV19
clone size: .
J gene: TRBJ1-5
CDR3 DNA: TGTGCCACAAGACAGGGGAGCGATCAGCCCCAGCATTTT
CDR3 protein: CATRQGSDQPQHF

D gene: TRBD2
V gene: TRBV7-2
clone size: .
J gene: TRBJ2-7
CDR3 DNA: TGTGCCAGCAGCTTAAGAGGACTAGCGGGACCAACCTACGAGCAGTACTTC
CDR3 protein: CASSLRGLAGPTYEQYF

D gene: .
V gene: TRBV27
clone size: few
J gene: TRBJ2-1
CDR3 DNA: TGTGCCAGCAGTTATAGGGCTTCCTCCTACAATGAGCAGTTCTTC
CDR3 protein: CASSYRASSYNEQFF

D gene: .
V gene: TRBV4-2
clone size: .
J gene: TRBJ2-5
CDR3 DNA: TGTGCCAGCAGCCAAGCCGTGGGGGAGACCCAGTACTTC
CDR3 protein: CASSQAVGETQYF

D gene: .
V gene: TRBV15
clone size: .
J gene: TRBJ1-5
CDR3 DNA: TGTGCCACCAGCAGGGGATACGCTAATAGCAATCAGCCCCAGCATTTT
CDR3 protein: CATSRGYANSNQPQHF

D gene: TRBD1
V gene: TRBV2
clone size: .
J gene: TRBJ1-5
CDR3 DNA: TGTGCCAGCGGGACAGAGTACAATCAGCCCCAGCATTTT
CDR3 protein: CASGTEYNQPQHF

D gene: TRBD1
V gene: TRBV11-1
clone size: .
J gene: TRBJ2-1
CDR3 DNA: TGTGCCAGCAGCCCATACAGGGGCCAGGCCTACAATGAGCAGTTCTTC
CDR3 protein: CASSPYRGQAYNEQFF

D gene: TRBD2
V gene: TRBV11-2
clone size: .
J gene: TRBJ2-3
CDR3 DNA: TGTGCCAGCAGCCCGGGACTAGCGGGAGAAGATACGCAGTATTTT
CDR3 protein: CASSPGLAGEDTQYF

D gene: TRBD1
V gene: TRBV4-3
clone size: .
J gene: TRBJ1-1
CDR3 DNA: TGCGCCAGCAGCCAAGTCGCAGGGGGGGGATGGAACACTGAAGCTTTCTTT
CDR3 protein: CASSQVAGGGWNTEAFF

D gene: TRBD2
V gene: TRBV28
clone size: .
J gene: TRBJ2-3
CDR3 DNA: TGTGCCAGCGAGAGGCTAGCGGACACAGATACGCAGTATTTT
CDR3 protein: CASERLADTDTQYF

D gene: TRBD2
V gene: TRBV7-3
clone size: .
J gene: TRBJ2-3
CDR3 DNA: TGTGCCAGCAGCCCGACTAGCGGGAGGGGGAATACGCAGTATTTT
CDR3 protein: CASSPTSGRGNTQYF

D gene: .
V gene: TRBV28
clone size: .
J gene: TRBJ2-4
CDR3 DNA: TGTGCCAGCAGTCTTATAGGAGTTCTAGCCAAAAACATTCAGTACTTC
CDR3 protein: CASSLIGVLAKNIQYF

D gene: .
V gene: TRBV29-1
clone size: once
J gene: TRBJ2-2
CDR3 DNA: TGCAGCGTTGAAGTCCGTGGAAAGCTGTTTTTT
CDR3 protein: CSVEVRGKLFF

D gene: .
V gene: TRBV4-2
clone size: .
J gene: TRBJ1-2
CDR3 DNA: TGTGCCAGCAGCCAAGAAAGCGGCTCAGGCCCCTATGGCTACACCTTC
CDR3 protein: CASSQESGSGPYGYTF

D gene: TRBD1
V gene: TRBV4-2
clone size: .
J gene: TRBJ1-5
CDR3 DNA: TGTGCCAGCAGCCTGAGACAGGGGAGCAATCAGCCCCAGCATTTT
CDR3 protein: CASSLRQGSNQPQHF

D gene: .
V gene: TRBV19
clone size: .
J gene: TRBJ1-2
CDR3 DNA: TGTGCCAGTAAGGCTCAGGACTATGGCTACACCTTC
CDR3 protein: CASKAQDYGYTF

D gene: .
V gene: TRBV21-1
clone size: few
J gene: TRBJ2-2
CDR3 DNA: TGTGCCAGCCGCCCTAACGGGGAGCTGTTTTTT
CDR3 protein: CASRPNGELFF

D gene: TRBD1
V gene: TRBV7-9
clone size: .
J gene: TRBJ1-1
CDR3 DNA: TGTGCCAGCAGCTTAATCGGACAGGGCCCTGAAGCTTTCTTT
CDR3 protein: CASSLIGQGPEAFF

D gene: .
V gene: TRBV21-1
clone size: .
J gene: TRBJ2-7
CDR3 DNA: TGTGCCAGCAGCAACAGGGGGCAGTACTTC
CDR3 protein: CASSNRGQYF

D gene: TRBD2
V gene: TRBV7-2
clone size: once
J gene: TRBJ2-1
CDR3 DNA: TGTGCCAGCAGGCTCTCACTAGCGGGGGGTCAAGGCGAGCAGTTCTTC
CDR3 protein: CASRLSLAGGQGEQFF

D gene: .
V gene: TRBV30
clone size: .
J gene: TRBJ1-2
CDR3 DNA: TGTGCCTGGAGTGTATCATCCGGGACCTTAAACTATGGCTACACCTTC
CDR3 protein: CAWSVSSGTLNYGYTF

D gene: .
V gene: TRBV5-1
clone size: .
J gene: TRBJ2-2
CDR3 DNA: TGCGCCAGCAGCCCCCCCTCTAGCGACCCTGGGGAGCTGTTTTTT
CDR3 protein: CASSPPSSDPGELFF

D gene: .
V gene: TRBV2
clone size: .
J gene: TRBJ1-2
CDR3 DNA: TGTGCCAGCACTCCCCCAGCAGGCTACATCTCCTATGGCTACACCTTC
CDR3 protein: CASTPPAGYISYGYTF

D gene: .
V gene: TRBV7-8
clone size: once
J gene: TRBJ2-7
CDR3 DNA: TGTGCCAGCAGCCCCCAAGGATTCGAGCTGAGCTCCTACGAGCAGTACTTC
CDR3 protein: CASSPQGFELSSYEQYF

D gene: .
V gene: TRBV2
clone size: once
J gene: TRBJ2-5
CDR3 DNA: TGTGCCAGCAGTGACAGCTCGAATGACGAGACCCAGTACTTC
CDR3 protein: CASSDSSNDETQYF

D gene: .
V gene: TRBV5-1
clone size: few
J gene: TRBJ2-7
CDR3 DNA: TGCGCCAGCAGCTTGGGGGCCAACAGGTACGAGCAGTACTTC
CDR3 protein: CASSLGANRYEQYF

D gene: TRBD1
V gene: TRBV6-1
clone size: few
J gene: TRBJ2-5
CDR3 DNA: TGTGCCAGCAGTGAAGGACAGGGAGCTGGGAAGACCCAGTACTTC
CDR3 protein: CASSEGQGAGKTQYF

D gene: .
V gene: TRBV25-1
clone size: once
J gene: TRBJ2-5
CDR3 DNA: TGTGCCAGCAGTGAACTGACAGCGTACCAAGAGACCCAGTACTTC
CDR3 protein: CASSELTAYQETQYF

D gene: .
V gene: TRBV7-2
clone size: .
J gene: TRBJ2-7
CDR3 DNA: TGTGCCAGCAGCCCGGGGCCTAACTACGAGCAGTACTTC
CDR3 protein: CASSPGPNYEQYF

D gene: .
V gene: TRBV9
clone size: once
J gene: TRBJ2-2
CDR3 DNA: TGTGCCAGCAGCGTAGGGCAGGGGAACACCGGGGAGCTGTTTTTT
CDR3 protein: CASSVGQGNTGELFF

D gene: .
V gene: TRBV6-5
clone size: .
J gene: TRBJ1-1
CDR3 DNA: TGTGCCAGCAGGATGAACACTGAAGCTTTCTTT
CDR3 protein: CASRMNTEAFF

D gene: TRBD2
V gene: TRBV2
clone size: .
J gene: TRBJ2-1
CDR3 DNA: TGTGCCAGCAGTGAAATCGGGGGGGGCTCCTACAATGAGCAGTTCTTC
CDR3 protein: CASSEIGGGSYNEQFF